The source of this T cell receptor (beta chain) is a study of CD8+ T cells in alopecia areata. cDNA prepared by RNA extraction and subsequent reverse transcription served as the template for sequencing. The data were produced by immunoSEQ multiplex PCR, yet TCRdb's version contains in-frame clones alone and is incomplete. The sample includes over 150,000 clones, 55% to 70% of them seen just once. Sample treatment: oral pan-JAK inhibitor, 5-10 mg twice daily. CDR1 is SQVTM, CDR2 ANQGSEA, per germline. With V trimmed by 6 bases and J by 5 bases, 8 bases remained unmatched. This CDR3 is 13 amino acids long.

This clonotype originated in a human donor with alopecia areata. The gene calls are TRBV29-1 and TRBJ1-2, with TRBD1 identical over 8 bases. The sequenced sample was CD4+ T cells sorted from blood, obtained at week 4, from a patient treated with tofacitinib. CDR3 coding DNA: TGCAGCGTCCTCCGGGACAGGCGGTATGGCTACACCTTC. Its translation: CSVLRDRRYGYTF.